The 29 T cell receptor beta chains presented below share a single source sample, sequenced in a study of OX40 agonist ivuxolimab in advanced cancers. The data were produced by immunoSEQ multiplex PCR, yet TCRdb's version contains in-frame clones alone and is incomplete. Found here are around 84,000 clones, just over 90% of them singletons; the top ten hold 0.4% to 0.55%. The sample here was CD4+ or CD8+ T cells sorted from blood, taken in a trial of the OX40 agonist ivuxolimab. Source of these receptors: an adult with an advanced solid tumor such as melanoma, head and neck, liver or kidney cancer.

The J gene is TRBJ1-1, the V gene TRBV6-5, with a possible D match to TRBD1 (5 bases). The CDR3 runs to 14 residues. Germline V lookup: CDR1 MNHEY, CDR2 SVGAGI. V lost 4 bases, J lost 0 bases, and 9 bases lay in between. CDR3: CASSWGRVNTEAFF. As DNA, the CDR3 is TGTGCCAGCAGTTGGGGCAGAGTGAACACTGAAGCTTTCTTT.

This chain connects TRBV2 to TRBJ2-3; 8 bases map to TRBD2. The ends lost 4 bases at V and 0 bases at J; junction bases unmatched: 12. CDR3 length equals 18 residues. Germline loops: CDR1 SNHLY, CDR2 FYNNEI. The CDR3 is CASSAGGNSGASTDTQYF. As DNA, the CDR3 is TGTGCCAGCAGTGCGGGGGGTAATAGCGGGGCTAGCACAGATACGCAGTATTTT.

This clone was seen once. DNA for the CDR3: TGTGCCAGCAGCTTATGGACGGACCGCCCAGATACGCAGTATTTT. Amino acid sequence: CASSLWTDRPDTQYF. The V and J genes are TRBV7-3 and TRBJ2-3; D ambiguous. Germline CDR1 reads SGHTA; CDR2 reads FQGTGA. The CDR3 covers 15 residues. V was shortened by 2 bases and J by 4 bases, with 13 bases between the two germline ends.

The chain is built from TRBV14 and TRBJ1-2, with unresolved D. The CDR3 has 15 residues. V lost 4 bases to trimming and J lost 4 bases, with 16 bases between them. Looked up from germline, CDR1 is SGHDN and CDR2 is FVKESK. CDR3 DNA sequence: TGTGCCAGCAGCCTACGCCCCGTAACCACCTATGGCTACACCTTC. Amino acid sequence: CASSLRPVTTYGYTF. Using reference TRBV14 and TRBJ1-2 for the parts outside the CDR3, the full variable domain is EAGVTQFPSHSVIEKGQTVTLRCDPISGHDNLYWYRRVMGKEIKFLLHFVKESKQDESGMPNNRFLAERTGGTYSTLKVQPAELEDSGVYFCASSLRPVTTYGYTFGSGTRLTVV.

The rearrangement joins TRBV6-5 to TRBJ2-7; possibly TRBD2 for D (6 bases). Looked up from germline, CDR1 is MNHEY and CDR2 is SVGAGI. The CDR3 loop spans 15 amino acids. V shed 10 bases and J shed 2 bases, with 21 bases lying between them. CDR3 in amino acids: CATSPDSGYPYEQYF. The CDR3 DNA reads TGTGCCACTTCTCCCGATAGCGGATACCCCTACGAGCAGTACTTC.

This chain uses TRBV29-1 with TRBJ1-3; the D gene is possibly TRBD1 (6 bases). The germline V gene encodes CDR1 SQVTM and CDR2 ANQGSEA. The germline V and J ends were trimmed by 5 bases and 0 bases, with 11 bases remaining between them. The CDR3 consists of 14 residues. CDR3 nucleotides: TGCAGCGTTAGGGGGGGCGTCTCTGGAAACACCATATATTTT. Protein sequence: CSVRGGVSGNTIYF.

V is TRBV29-1 and J is TRBJ1-2, with D perhaps matching TRBD1 (6 bases). This CDR3 has 11 residues. Looked up from germline, CDR1 is SQVTM and CDR2 is ANQGSEA. V was cut by 6 bases and J by 8 bases, with 13 bases left in between. CDR3 region: CSVARTDGYTF. CDR3 nucleotides: TGCAGCGTGGCCAGGACAGACGGCTACACCTTC.

V is TRBV19 and J is TRBJ2-3; TRBD1 agrees at 8 bases. CDR3 size: 13 residues. Germline CDR1 LNHDA, CDR2 SQIVND (reference sequence). Trimming removed 7 bases from V and 5 bases from J; junction bases left unmatched: 5. The CDR3 DNA sequence: TGTGCCAGTAAGACAGGGACAGGAGATACGCAGTATTTT. Its protein product is CASKTGTGDTQYF.

J is TRBJ2-7 and V is TRBV6-6; possibly TRBD1 for D (5 bases). V dropped 6 bases and J dropped 4 bases, with 13 bases sitting between them. This CDR3 comprises 13 residues. Per germline, CDR1 MNHNY and CDR2 SVGAGI (reference sequence). The CDR3 reads CASSSPGFYEQYF. DNA of the CDR3: TGTGCCAGCAGCAGCCCAGGGTTTTACGAGCAGTACTTC.

This chain uses TRBV11-3 with TRBJ1-4; TRBD1 aligns across 7 bases. The CDR3 runs 15 residues. Trimming at V came to 1 base and at J to 8 bases, leaving 7 bases not matched to a gene. Germline CDR1 reads SGHNT; CDR2 reads YENEEA. CDR3 protein: CASSLGGTVREKLFF. The CDR3 DNA reads TGTGCCAGCAGCTTAGGGGGGACAGTGAGAGAAAAACTGTTTTTT.

The chain couples TRBV5-1 to TRBJ2-5; D uncertain. The V gene lost 0 bases and the J gene lost 5 bases, with 5 bases spanning the gap. The CDR3 extends over 12 amino acids. Germline V gene sequence: CDR1 SGHRS, CDR2 YFSETQ. CDR3 in DNA: TGCGCCAGCAGCTTGGCCCGGGAGACCCAGTACTTC. This translates into CASSLARETQYF.

This clone was detected once. The rearrangement uses TRBV28 and TRBJ1-2, with 9 bases matching TRBD1. Germline trimming cut 5 bases from V and 5 bases from J; bases unmatched to any gene: 9. From germline, CDR1 is MDHEN and CDR2 SYDVKM. The CDR3 is 15 amino acids. The CDR3 DNA sequence: TGTGCCAGCAGTGTGCCGGGACAGGGAGCGTATGGCTACACCTTC. Its protein is CASSVPGQGAYGYTF.

The chain employs TRBV28 and TRBJ2-7; 7 positions match TRBD2. This CDR3 has 14 residues. Germline-derived CDR1 and CDR2 are MDHEN and SYDVKM. V dropped 7 bases and J dropped 4; count of bases not matched to a gene: 10. CDR3 region: CASKRAGTGYEQYF. The CDR3 bases are TGTGCCAGCAAGAGAGCGGGAACAGGTTACGAGCAGTACTTC.

In the case of this clone: The sample has other DNA sequences that encode this CDR3 too. The rearrangement uses TRBV28 and TRBJ1-2; D gene uncertain. The V end lost 3 bases, the J end lost 2 bases, and 1 base lay between the germline ends. This CDR3 has 11 amino acids. Germline V gene lookup returns CDR1 MDHEN and CDR2 SYDVKM. The CDR3 nucleotides read TGTGCCAGCAGTTTGAACTATGGCTACACCTTC. Its translation is CASSLNYGYTF.

This chain joins TRBV7-6 and TRBJ2-1; maybe TRBD2 (5 bases). V was trimmed by 4 bases and J by 4 bases, leaving 23 bases between them. CDR1 is SGHVS, CDR2 FNYEAQ, per germline. The CDR3 contains 18 residues. As DNA, the CDR3 is TGTGCCAGCAGCTACCCGGGAACCCCTGACCCGGCTTACAATGAGCAGTTCTTC. This gives the protein CASSYPGTPDPAYNEQFF.

The rearrangement links TRBV18 to TRBJ2-1; D possibly corresponds to TRBD1 (5 bases). V was cut by 6 bases and J by 0 bases, with 15 bases left in between. The CDR3 has 16 amino acids. Germline CDR1 and CDR2: KGHSH and LQKENI. This CDR3 reads CASSLTVRSSYNEQFF. Here the CDR3 DNA reads TGTGCCAGCTCCCTGACAGTGAGGAGCTCCTACAATGAGCAGTTCTTC.

V gene TRBV5-4 combines with J gene TRBJ2-3; D possibly corresponds to TRBD2 (7 bases). CDR3 length: 16 amino acids. Germline CDR1 is SGHNT and CDR2 is YYREEE (reference sequence). Trimming took 4 bases from V and 4 from J, leaving 19 bases between them. The CDR3 sequence: CASSGGGGAVSDTQYF. In DNA, the CDR3 is TGTGCCAGCAGCGGAGGGGGGGGCGCGGTTTCAGATACGCAGTATTTT. Full variable domain (outside the CDR3, taken from reference TRBV5-4 and TRBJ2-3): ETGVTQSPTHLIKTRGQQVTLRCSSQSGHNTVSWYQQALGQGPQFIFQYYREEENGRGNFPPRFSGLQFPNYSSELNVNALELDDSALYLCASSGGGGAVSDTQYFGPGTRLTVL.

The chain has TRBV6-1 and TRBJ2-5, with a weak D call TRBD2 (6 bases). The J call may be incorrect, as the DNA end agrees better with TRBJ2-7. The germline gives CDR1 MNHNS, CDR2 SASEGT. The CDR3 is made up of 14 amino acids. Written as DNA, the CDR3 is TGTGCCAGCAGCCAACTAGCATCGCTTTACGAGCAGTACTTC. This codes for CASSQLASLYEQYF.

This chain links TRBV5-4 with TRBJ2-7; 9 positions agree with TRBD2. The V gene's germline CDR1 is SGHNT and CDR2 YYREEE (reference sequence). Trimming removed 4 bases from V and 0 bases from J; junction bases left unmatched: 2. The CDR3 consists of 14 residues. The chain's CDR3 is CASSLAGSSYEQYF. CDR3 nucleotide sequence: TGTGCCAGCAGCCTAGCGGGAAGCTCCTACGAGCAGTACTTC.

The J gene is TRBJ1-1, the V gene TRBV28; 10 positions match TRBD1. Germline CDR1 is MDHEN and CDR2 is SYDVKM. V was pared by 4 bases and J by 2 bases, with 13 bases of the junction left unmatched. The CDR3 covers 18 residues. CDR3 DNA sequence: TGTGCCAGCAGTTCTATCGGGACAGGGGCGGGGTCAAACACTGAAGCTTTCTTT. Translation gives CASSSIGTGAGSNTEAFF.

This rearrangement joins TRBV7-9 to TRBJ1-3, with TRBD1 matching over 7 bases. The CDR3 extends over 17 amino acids. Per the germline V gene, CDR1 is SEHNR and CDR2 is FQNEAQ (reference sequence). V gave up 5 bases and J gave up 4 bases; unmatched junction bases: 14. In DNA form, the CDR3 reads TGTGCCAGCAGCCATTACCCTCCGGGACAGACCGGAAACACCATATATTTT. It yields the protein CASSHYPPGQTGNTIYF.

The V call is TRBV19, the J call TRBJ1-5; possibly TRBD1 for D (6 bases). Germline V lookup: CDR1 LNHDA, CDR2 SQIVND (reference sequence). Trimming stripped 5 bases from V and 6 bases from J, with 11 bases between. The CDR3 extends over 13 amino acids. The CDR3 DNA is TGTGCCAGTAGTTATGACAGGTCTCAGCCCCAGCATTTT. Translated: CASSYDRSQPQHF.

The chain carries TRBV5-6 and TRBJ1-5, with D possibly matching TRBD1 (5 bases). Per germline, CDR1 SGHDT and CDR2 YYEEEE. With 1 base removed from V and 6 bases from J, the gap between germline ends came to 8 bases. CDR3 size: 13 residues. The CDR3: CASSLRGSQPQHF. CDR3 nucleotide sequence: TGTGCCAGCAGCTTGAGGGGTTCTCAGCCCCAGCATTTT.

This sequence joins TRBV6-5 and TRBJ1-5; D call uncertain. CDR3 size: 13 residues. Between the trimmed V and J ends, which lost 3 bases and 0 bases, there was a span of 3 bases. CDR1 is MNHEY, CDR2 SVGAGI, per germline. This chain's CDR3 is CASSYDSNQPQHF. In DNA, the CDR3 is TGTGCCAGCAGTTATGATAGCAATCAGCCCCAGCATTTT.

The rearrangement uses TRBV2 and TRBJ1-4, with D possibly matching TRBD1 (5 bases). The V gene lost 6 bases and the J gene lost 11 bases, with 16 bases spanning the gap. In germline, CDR1 is SNHLY, CDR2 FYNNEI. This CDR3 has 13 amino acids. The CDR3 nucleotides read TGTGCCAGCAGGGGGGGAGAGGGATCGAAACTGTTTTTT. Its translation: CASRGGEGSKLFF.

J is TRBJ2-3 and V is TRBV5-1; 9 bases are shared with TRBD2. The CDR3 sequence is 16 residues long. Losses at the gene ends were 1 base for V and 4 bases for J; bases not matched to a gene: 7. Germline CDR1 reads SGHRS; CDR2 reads YFSETQ. CDR3 residues: CASSLRAGGWPDTQYF. The CDR3 DNA sequence: TGCGCCAGCAGCTTGAGAGCGGGGGGCTGGCCAGATACGCAGTATTTT.

The chain couples TRBV5-1 to TRBJ1-1; possible D gene TRBD1, 5 bases. V gave up 0 bases and J gave up 7 bases, with 7 bases separating them. CDR1 is SGHRS and CDR2 is YFSETQ in the germline V gene. The CDR3 consists of 12 residues. The CDR3 nucleotides are TGCGCCAGCAGCTTGGGGGGCGATGAAGCTTTCTTT. This codes for CASSLGGDEAFF.

Here the CDR3 DNA reads TGTGCCAGCAGCTTGGTGGAGCTCGGTTCCGGGGAGCTGTTTTTT. Amino acids: CASSLVELGSGELFF. The chain uses TRBV5-6 and TRBJ2-2; no clear D gene. V shed 0 bases and J shed 6 bases, with 12 bases lying between them. This CDR3 comprises 15 residues. Germline V gene data show CDR1 as SGHDT and CDR2 as YYEEEE. Based on the CDR3 plus reference TRBV5-6 and TRBJ2-2, the full variable domain is DAGVTQSPTHLIKTRGQQVTLRCSPKSGHDTVSWYQQALGQGPQFIFQYYEEEERQRGNFPDRFSGHQFPNYSSELNVNALLLGDSALYLCASSLVELGSGELFFGEGSRLTVL.

This clone was recorded a few times. This sequence joins TRBV2 and TRBJ1-5; D is undetermined. The CDR3 spans 15 residues. The ends were cut back, 3 bases at V and 0 bases at J, with 9 bases in the middle. CDR1 and CDR2 (germline): SNHLY, FYNNEI. The CDR3, as DNA: TGTGCCAGCAGTGACAGGCTTTATAGCAATCAGCCCCAGCATTTT. Translated: CASSDRLYSNQPQHF. Based on the CDR3 plus reference TRBV2 and TRBJ1-5, the full variable domain is EPEVTQTPSHQVTQMGQEVILRCVPISNHLYFYWYRQILGQKVEFLVSFYNNEISEKSEIFDDQFSVERPDGSNFTLKIRSTKLEDSAMYFCASSDRLYSNQPQHFGDGTRLSIL.